This TCR beta chain is from a study of shared clonotypes between healthy human individuals. The germline V gene has CDR1 SEHNR and CDR2 FQNEAQ (reference sequence). This CDR3 is built from 14 residues. V gave up 2 bases and J gave up 2 bases, with 10 bases separating them. Profiling relied on immunoSEQ multiplex PCR, and the TCRdb table lists in-frame clones only, not all of them. The sample includes some 2 million clones, about 95% of them seen just once. CD45RO-negative, CCR7-positively selected cells formed the naive CD8 fraction, excluding terminally differentiated effector memory CD45RA+ cells. Sequenced material: naive CD8+ T cells sorted from blood. The gene calls are TRBV7-9 and TRBJ2-7, with D unclear. The sequence derives from a man aged 18 to 29 in good health. DNA of the CDR3: TGTGCCAGCAGCTTATATTACAGCCCCTACGAGCAGTACTTC. Amino acids: CASSLYYSPYEQYF.